The following is a TCR beta chain sequence with its context. This sample was included in a study of brain T cells in children with intractable seizures. The V end was cut by 1 base, the J end by 2 bases, with 13 bases between. Germline loops: CDR1 SGHTA, CDR2 FQGNSA. This CDR3 contains 16 residues. Measured with immunoSEQ multiplex PCR; TCRdb has only the in-frame clones, and not every one. The sample shows 65,000 to 85,000 clones, about 92% of them seen only once. The material was peripheral blood, obtained at surgery. The chain links TRBV7-2 to TRBJ2-3, with D maybe TRBD2 (6 bases). The TCR comes from a boy in the first two years of life with tuberous sclerosis and intractable seizures. In DNA form, the CDR3 reads TGTGCCAGCAGCTTAGTTTTGGGGGGATTCACAGATACGCAGTATTTT. It encodes CASSLVLGGFTDTQYF. The entire variable domain, with the rest obtained from reference TRBV7-2 and TRBJ2-3, is as follows: GAGVSQSPSNKVTEKGKDVELRCDPISGHTALYWYRQSLGQGLEFLIYFQGNSAPDKSGLPSDRFSAERTGGSVSTLTIQRTQQEDSAVYLCASSLVLGGFTDTQYFGPGTRLTVL.